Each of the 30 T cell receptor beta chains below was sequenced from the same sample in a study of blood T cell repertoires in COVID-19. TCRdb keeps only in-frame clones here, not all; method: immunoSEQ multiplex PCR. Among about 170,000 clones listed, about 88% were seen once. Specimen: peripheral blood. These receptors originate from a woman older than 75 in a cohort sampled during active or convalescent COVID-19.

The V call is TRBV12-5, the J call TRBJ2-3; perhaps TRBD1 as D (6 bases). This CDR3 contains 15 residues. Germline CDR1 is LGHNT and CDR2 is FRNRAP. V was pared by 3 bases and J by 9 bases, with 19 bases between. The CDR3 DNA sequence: TGTGCTAGTGGTTTTACTGGGGGCTTCAGCAGGACGCAGTATTTT. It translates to CASGFTGGFSRTQYF.

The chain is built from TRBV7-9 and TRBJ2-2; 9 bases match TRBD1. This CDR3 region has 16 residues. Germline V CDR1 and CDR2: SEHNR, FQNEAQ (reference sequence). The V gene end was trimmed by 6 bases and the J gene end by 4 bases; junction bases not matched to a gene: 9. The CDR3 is CASRITGGGGTGELFF. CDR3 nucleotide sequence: TGTGCCAGCAGGATAACAGGGGGCGGCGGCACCGGGGAGCTGTTTTTT.

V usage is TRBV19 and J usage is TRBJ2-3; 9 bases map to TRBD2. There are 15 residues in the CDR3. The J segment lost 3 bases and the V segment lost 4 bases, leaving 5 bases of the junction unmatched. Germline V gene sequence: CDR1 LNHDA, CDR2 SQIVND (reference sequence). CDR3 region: CASSSSGGGTDTQYF. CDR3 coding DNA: TGTGCCAGTAGTAGTAGCGGGGGAGGTACAGATACGCAGTATTTT.

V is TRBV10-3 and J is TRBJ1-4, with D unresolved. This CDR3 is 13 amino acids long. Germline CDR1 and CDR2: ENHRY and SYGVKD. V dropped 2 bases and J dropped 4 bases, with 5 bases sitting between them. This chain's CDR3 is CAISEGLNEKLFF. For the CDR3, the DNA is TGTGCCATCAGTGAGGGCCTTAATGAAAAACTGTTTTTT.

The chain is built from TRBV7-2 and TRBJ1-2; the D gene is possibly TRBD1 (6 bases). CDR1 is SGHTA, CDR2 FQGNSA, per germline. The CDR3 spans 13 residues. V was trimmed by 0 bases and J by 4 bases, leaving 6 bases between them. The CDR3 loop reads CASSLAGGYGYTF. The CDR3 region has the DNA TGTGCCAGCAGCTTAGCAGGGGGCTATGGCTACACCTTC.

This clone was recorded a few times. CDR3 in DNA: TGCGCCACCCGAGACAGGTTGAACACTGAAGCTTTCTTT. This translates into CATRDRLNTEAFF. The chain links TRBV10-1 to TRBJ1-1; a weak D match, TRBD1 (6 bases). V was shortened by 10 bases and J by 0 bases, with 12 bases between the two germline ends. Germline loops: CDR1 WNHNN, CDR2 SYGVQD (reference sequence). This CDR3 is 13 amino acids long.

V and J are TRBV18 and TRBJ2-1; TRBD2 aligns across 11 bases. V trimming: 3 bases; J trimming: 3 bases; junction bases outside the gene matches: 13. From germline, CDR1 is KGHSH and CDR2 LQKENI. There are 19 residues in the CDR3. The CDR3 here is CASSPQQPGLAEFYNEQFF. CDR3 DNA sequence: TGTGCCAGCTCACCTCAACAACCGGGACTAGCGGAGTTCTACAATGAGCAGTTCTTC.

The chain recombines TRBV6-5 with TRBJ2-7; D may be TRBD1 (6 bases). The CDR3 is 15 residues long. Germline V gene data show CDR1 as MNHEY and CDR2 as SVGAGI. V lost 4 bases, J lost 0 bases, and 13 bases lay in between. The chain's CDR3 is CASSLQGASSYEQYV. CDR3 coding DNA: TGTGCCAGCAGTTTACAGGGAGCGTCCTCCTACGAGCAGTACGTC.

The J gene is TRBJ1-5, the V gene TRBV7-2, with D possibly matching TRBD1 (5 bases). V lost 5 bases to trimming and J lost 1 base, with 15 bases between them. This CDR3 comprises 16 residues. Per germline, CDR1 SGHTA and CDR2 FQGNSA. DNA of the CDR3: TGTGCCAGCAGCGACCGGCGGCGGGGGAGCAATCAGCCCCAGCATTTT. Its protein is CASSDRRRGSNQPQHF.

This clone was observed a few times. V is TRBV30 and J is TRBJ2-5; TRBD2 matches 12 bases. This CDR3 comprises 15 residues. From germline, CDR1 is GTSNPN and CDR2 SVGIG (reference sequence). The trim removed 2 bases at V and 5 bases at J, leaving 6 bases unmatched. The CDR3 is CAWSMTSGSRETQYF. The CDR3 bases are TGTGCCTGGAGTATGACTAGCGGGAGTCGGGAGACCCAGTACTTC.

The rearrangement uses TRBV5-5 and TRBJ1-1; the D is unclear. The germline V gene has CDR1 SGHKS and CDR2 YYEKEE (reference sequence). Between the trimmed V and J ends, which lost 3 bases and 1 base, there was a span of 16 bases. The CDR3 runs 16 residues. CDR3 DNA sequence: TGTGCCAGCAGCTCACGTCCGGGAGGACGGAACACTGAAGCTTTCTTT. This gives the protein CASSSRPGGRNTEAFF.

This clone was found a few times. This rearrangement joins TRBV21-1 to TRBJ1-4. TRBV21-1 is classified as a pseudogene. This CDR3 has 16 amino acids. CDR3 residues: CASSKLPGSLGEKLFF. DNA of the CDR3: TGTGCCAGCAGCAAACTCCCCGGGTCCCTTGGTGAAAAACTGTTTTTT.

The CDR3, as DNA: TGTGCCAGCAGCTTACCTAGCAGTTACAATGAGCAGTTCTTC. It specifies CASSLPSSYNEQFF. V gene TRBV7-6 combines with J gene TRBJ2-1, with a possible D match to TRBD2 (5 bases). The germline V gene encodes CDR1 SGHVS and CDR2 FNYEAQ. This CDR3 spans 14 amino acids. The V end lost 2 bases, the J end lost 4 bases, and 9 bases lay between the germline ends.

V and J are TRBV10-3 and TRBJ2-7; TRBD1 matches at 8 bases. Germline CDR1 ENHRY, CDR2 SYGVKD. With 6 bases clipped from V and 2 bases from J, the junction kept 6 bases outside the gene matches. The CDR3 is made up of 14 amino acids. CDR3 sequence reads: CAIRETGATYEQYF. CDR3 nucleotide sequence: TGTGCCATCAGGGAGACAGGGGCGACCTACGAGCAGTACTTC.

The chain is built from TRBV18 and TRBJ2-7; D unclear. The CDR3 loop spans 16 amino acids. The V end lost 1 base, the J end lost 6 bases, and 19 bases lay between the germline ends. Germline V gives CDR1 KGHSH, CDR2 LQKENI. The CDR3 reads CASSPQSGNSPVEQYF. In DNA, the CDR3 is TGTGCCAGCTCACCACAGTCCGGAAACAGTCCGGTCGAGCAGTACTTC.

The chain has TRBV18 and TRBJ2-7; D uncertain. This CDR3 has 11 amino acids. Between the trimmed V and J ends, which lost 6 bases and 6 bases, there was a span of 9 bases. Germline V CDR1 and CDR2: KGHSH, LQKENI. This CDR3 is CASSRKSEQYF. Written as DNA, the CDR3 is TGTGCCAGCTCGCGAAAAAGCGAGCAGTACTTC. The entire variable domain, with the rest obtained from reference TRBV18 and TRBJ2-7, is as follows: NAGVMQNPRHLVRRRGQEARLRCSPMKGHSHVYWYRQLPEEGLKFMVYLQKENIIDESGMPKERFSAEFPKEGPSILRIQQVVRGDSAAYFCASSRKSEQYFGPGTRLTVT.

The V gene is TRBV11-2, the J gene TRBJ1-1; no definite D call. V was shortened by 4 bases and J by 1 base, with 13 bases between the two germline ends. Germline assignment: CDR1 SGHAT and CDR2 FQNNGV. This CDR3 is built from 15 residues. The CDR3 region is CASSYSRISNTEAFF. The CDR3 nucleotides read TGTGCCAGCAGCTACTCGCGGATCTCGAACACTGAAGCTTTCTTT.

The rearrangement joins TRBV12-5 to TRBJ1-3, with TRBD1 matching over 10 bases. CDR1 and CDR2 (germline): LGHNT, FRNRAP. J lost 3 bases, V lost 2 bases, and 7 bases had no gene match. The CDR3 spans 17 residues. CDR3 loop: CASGLPSGQGFGNTIYF. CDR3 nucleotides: TGTGCTAGTGGTTTGCCCTCGGGACAGGGGTTTGGAAACACCATATATTTT. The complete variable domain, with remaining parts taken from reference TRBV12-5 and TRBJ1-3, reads DARVTQTPRHKVTEMGQEVTMRCQPILGHNTVFWYRQTMMQGLELLAYFRNRAPLDDSGMPKDRFSAEMPDATLATLKIQPSEPRDSAVYFCASGLPSGQGFGNTIYFGEGSWLTVV.

Written as DNA, the CDR3 is TGTGCCAGCAGTCCCCGCGCGGTGGAGACTGAAGCTTTCTTT. It translates to CASSPRAVETEAFF. V and J are TRBV9 and TRBJ1-1, with unresolved D. This CDR3 comprises 14 residues. CDR1 and CDR2 (germline): SGDLS, YYNGEE. Trimming took 5 bases from V and 5 from J, leaving 16 bases between them.

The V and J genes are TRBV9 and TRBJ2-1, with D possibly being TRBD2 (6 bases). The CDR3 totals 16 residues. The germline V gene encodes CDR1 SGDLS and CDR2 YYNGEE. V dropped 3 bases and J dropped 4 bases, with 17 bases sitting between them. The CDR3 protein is CASSAMGGGIYNEQFF. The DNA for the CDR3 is TGTGCCAGCAGCGCCATGGGGGGAGGTATATACAATGAGCAGTTCTTC.

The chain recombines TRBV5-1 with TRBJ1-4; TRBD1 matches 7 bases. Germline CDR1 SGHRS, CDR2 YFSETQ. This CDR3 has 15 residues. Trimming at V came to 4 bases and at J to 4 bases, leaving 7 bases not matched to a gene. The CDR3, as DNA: TGCGCCAGCAGCCCCCGGACAGGCTTTAATGAAAAACTGTTTTTT. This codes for CASSPRTGFNEKLFF. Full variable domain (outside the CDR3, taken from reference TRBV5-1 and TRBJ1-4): KAGVTQTPRYLIKTRGQQVTLSCSPISGHRSVSWYQQTPGQGLQFLFEYFSETQRNKGNFPGRFSGRQFSNSRSEMNVSTLELGDSALYLCASSPRTGFNEKLFFGSGTQLSVL.

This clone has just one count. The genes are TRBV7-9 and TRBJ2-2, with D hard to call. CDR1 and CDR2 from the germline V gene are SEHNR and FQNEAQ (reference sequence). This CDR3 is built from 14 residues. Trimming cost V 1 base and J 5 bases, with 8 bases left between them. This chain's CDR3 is CASSLVVITGELFF. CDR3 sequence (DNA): TGTGCCAGCAGCTTAGTAGTGATAACCGGGGAGCTGTTTTTT.

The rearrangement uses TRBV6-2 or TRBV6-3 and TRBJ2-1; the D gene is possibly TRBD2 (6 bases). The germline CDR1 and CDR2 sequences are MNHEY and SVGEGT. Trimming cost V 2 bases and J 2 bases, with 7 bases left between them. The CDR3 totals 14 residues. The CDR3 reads CASSYTGAYNEQFF. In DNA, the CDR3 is TGTGCCAGCAGTTACACGGGGGCCTACAATGAGCAGTTCTTC.

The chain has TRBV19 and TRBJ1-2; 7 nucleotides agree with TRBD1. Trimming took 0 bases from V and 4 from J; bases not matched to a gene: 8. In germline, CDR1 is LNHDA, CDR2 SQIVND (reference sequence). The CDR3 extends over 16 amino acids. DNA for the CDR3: TGTGCCAGTAGTATAGATGGGGGACAGCCCGTCTATGGCTACACCTTC. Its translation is CASSIDGGQPVYGYTF.

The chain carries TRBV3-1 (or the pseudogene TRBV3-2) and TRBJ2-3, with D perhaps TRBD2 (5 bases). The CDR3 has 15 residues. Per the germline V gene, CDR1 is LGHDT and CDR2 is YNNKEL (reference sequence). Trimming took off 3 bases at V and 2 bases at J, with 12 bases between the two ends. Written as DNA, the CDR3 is TGTGCCAGCAGCCATAGGGTGGAGGCCACAGATACGCAGTATTTT. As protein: CASSHRVEATDTQYF.

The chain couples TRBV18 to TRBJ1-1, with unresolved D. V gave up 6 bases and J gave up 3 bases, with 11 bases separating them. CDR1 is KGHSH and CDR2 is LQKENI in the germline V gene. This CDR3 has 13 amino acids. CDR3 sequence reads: CASSPSQDTEAFF. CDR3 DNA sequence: TGTGCCAGCTCCCCTTCCCAGGACACTGAAGCTTTCTTT. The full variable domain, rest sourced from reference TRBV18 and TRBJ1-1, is NAGVMQNPRHLVRRRGQEARLRCSPMKGHSHVYWYRQLPEEGLKFMVYLQKENIIDESGMPKERFSAEFPKEGPSILRIQQVVRGDSAAYFCASSPSQDTEAFFGQGTRLTVV.

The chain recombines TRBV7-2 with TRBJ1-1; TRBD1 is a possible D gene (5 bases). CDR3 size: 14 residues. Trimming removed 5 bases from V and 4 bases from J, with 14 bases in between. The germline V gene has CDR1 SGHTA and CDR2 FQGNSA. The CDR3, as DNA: TGTGCCAGCAGCGCTTTGGGTGGGGCCACTGAAGCTTTCTTT. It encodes CASSALGGATEAFF. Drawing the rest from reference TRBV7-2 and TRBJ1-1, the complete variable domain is GAGVSQSPSNKVTEKGKDVELRCDPISGHTALYWYRQSLGQGLEFLIYFQGNSAPDKSGLPSDRFSAERTGGSVSTLTIQRTQQEDSAVYLCASSALGGATEAFFGQGTRLTVV.

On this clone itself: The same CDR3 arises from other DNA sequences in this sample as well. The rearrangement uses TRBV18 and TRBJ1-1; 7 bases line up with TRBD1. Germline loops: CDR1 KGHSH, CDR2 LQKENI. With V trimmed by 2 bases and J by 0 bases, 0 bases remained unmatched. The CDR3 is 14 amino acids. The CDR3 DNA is TGTGCCAGCTCACCAAGGGGGCTGAACACTGAAGCTTTCTTT. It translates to CASSPRGLNTEAFF.

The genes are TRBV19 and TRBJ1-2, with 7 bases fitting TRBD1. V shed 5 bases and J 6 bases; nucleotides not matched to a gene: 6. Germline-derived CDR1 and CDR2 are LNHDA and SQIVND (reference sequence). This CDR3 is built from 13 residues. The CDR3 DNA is TGTGCCAGTAGTTCACAGGGGTTCGATGGCTACACCTTC. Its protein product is CASSSQGFDGYTF.

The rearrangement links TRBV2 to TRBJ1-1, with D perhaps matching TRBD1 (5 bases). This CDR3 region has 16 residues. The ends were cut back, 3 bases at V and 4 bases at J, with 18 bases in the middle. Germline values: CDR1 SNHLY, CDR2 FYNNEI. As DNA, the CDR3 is TGTGCCAGCAGTGACGGGGGGGTTTCCCCTGCCACTGAAGCTTTCTTT. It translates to CASSDGGVSPATEAFF.